The 27 T cell receptor beta chains listed next were all sequenced from one sample in a study of graft-versus-host responses after intestinal transplantation. TCRdb keeps only in-frame clones here, not all; method: immunoSEQ multiplex PCR. The repertoire has 40,000 to 55,000 clones, roughly 90% of them found once; the top ten carry 0.62%. These receptors have no identified antigens. Sequenced here: unstimulated CD4+ T cells sorted from spleen or lymph node cells, sampled before transplant. These receptors originate from a human donor who was the organ donor for an intestinal transplant.

The rearrangement uses TRBV7-3 and TRBJ2-6; weak D call: TRBD1 (5 bases). The V gene's germline CDR1 is SGHTA and CDR2 FQGTGA. Trimming removed 1 base at V and 0 bases at J, with 16 bases between. This CDR3 has 19 residues. The CDR3 loop reads CASSLNPQGTNSGANVLTF. Here the CDR3 DNA reads TGTGCCAGCAGCTTAAACCCCCAGGGTACCAACTCTGGGGCCAACGTCCTGACTTTC. The whole variable domain, remainder taken from reference TRBV7-3 and TRBJ2-6, is GAGVSQTPSNKVTEKGKYVELRCDPISGHTALYWYRQSLGQGPEFLIYFQGTGAADDSGLPNDRFFAVRPEGSVSTLKIQRTERGDSAVYLCASSLNPQGTNSGANVLTFGAGSRLTVL.

This chain joins TRBV6-5 and TRBJ2-7; TRBD2 matches 8 bases. J lost 5 bases, V lost 7 bases, and 10 bases had no gene match. This CDR3 is built from 14 residues. Germline CDR1 and CDR2: MNHEY and SVGAGI. CDR3 DNA sequence: TGTGCCAGCACCCCCGGGACTAGTTTCCACGAGCAGTACTTC. Translation: CASTPGTSFHEQYF.

This clone was counted once. This chain uses TRBV28 with TRBJ1-2; maybe TRBD1 (5 bases). V was shortened by 6 bases and J by 7 bases, with 15 bases between the two germline ends. The CDR3 extends over 13 amino acids. Germline lookup yields CDR1 MDHEN and CDR2 SYDVKM. CDR3 in DNA: TGTGCCAGCAGCTCCCCCGATAGGGGTGGCTACACCTTC. The encoded protein is CASSSPDRGGYTF.

The V gene is TRBV5-4, the J gene TRBJ2-1; no firm D call. The CDR3 is 16 amino acids. V shed 0 bases and J shed 0 bases, with 10 bases lying between them. Germline V gene sequence: CDR1 SGHNT, CDR2 YYREEE (reference sequence). The CDR3 region has the DNA TGTGCCAGCAGCTTGGCTCCCTCCCTCTCCTACAATGAGCAGTTCTTC. It is translated as CASSLAPSLSYNEQFF. Combining the CDR3 with reference TRBV5-4 and TRBJ2-1 gives the whole variable domain ETGVTQSPTHLIKTRGQQVTLRCSSQSGHNTVSWYQQALGQGPQFIFQYYREEENGRGNFPPRFSGLQFPNYSSELNVNALELDDSALYLCASSLAPSLSYNEQFFGPGTRLTVL.

The chain uses TRBV30 and TRBJ1-6; 7 bases map to TRBD1. This CDR3 has 14 amino acids. CDR1 GTSNPN and CDR2 SVGIG come from the germline V gene (reference sequence). Trimming took 0 bases from V and 7 from J; bases not matched to a gene: 3. Written as DNA, the CDR3 is TGTGCCTGGAGTGTCATAGGGGGCAATTCACCCCTCCACTTT. This encodes CAWSVIGGNSPLHF.

The V call is TRBV19, the J call TRBJ1-4; 7 nucleotides line up with TRBD1. V dropped 5 bases and J dropped 8; count of bases not matched to a gene: 8. Germline-derived CDR1 and CDR2 are LNHDA and SQIVND (reference sequence). This CDR3 is 14 amino acids long. The CDR3 spells CASSLQGRGEKLFF. The CDR3 DNA reads TGTGCCAGTAGTTTACAGGGGCGCGGGGAAAAACTGTTTTTT. The variable domain in full, completed from reference TRBV19 and TRBJ1-4, reads DGGITQSPKYLFRKEGQNVTLSCEQNLNHDAMYWYRQDPGQGLRLIYYSQIVNDFQKGDIAEGYSVSREKKESFPLTVTSAQKNPTAFYLCASSLQGRGEKLFFGSGTQLSVL.

This clone has just one count. This chain links TRBV5-1 with TRBJ1-4; maybe TRBD1 (6 bases). This CDR3 has 14 residues. The germline V and J ends were trimmed by 4 bases and 4 bases, with 11 bases remaining between them. The germline CDR1 and CDR2 sequences are SGHRS and YFSETQ. In DNA form, the CDR3 reads TGCGCCAGCAGCCTAGGACAGATTAATGAAAAACTGTTTTTT. Its translation is CASSLGQINEKLFF.

The chain joins TRBV21-1 to TRBJ1-5; the table names TRBD1, a call not compared with the DNA. TRBV21-1 counts as a pseudogene. CDR3 length equals 16 residues. DNA of the CDR3: TGTGCCAGCAGCGCGATCCCGGGACAGGGGAATCAGCCCCAGCATTTT. Protein product: CASSAIPGQGNQPQHF.

The chain joins TRBV15 to TRBJ1-2; D may be TRBD1 (6 bases). This CDR3 is 14 amino acids long. CDR1 and CDR2 (germline): LNHNV, YYDKDF (reference sequence). The ends were cut back, 0 bases at V and 8 bases at J, with 13 bases in the middle. The CDR3 loop is CATSRDSGDGGYTF. DNA for the CDR3: TGTGCCACCAGCAGAGATTCAGGGGATGGAGGCTACACCTTC.

This rearrangement joins TRBV18 to TRBJ1-1; D is unclear. The CDR3 consists of 13 residues. Between the trimmed V and J ends, which lost 5 bases and 1 base, there was a span of 8 bases. CDR1 KGHSH and CDR2 LQKENI come from the germline V gene. The CDR3 sequence: CASSTTANTEAFF. The CDR3 nucleotides read TGTGCCAGCTCAACCACAGCGAACACTGAAGCTTTCTTT.

This chain joins TRBV28 and TRBJ2-7; possibly TRBD1 for D (5 bases). V was trimmed by 8 bases and J by 5 bases, leaving 10 bases between them. Per germline, CDR1 MDHEN and CDR2 SYDVKM. This CDR3 has 11 residues. The CDR3 is CASGQDNEQYF. Written as DNA, the CDR3 is TGTGCCAGCGGGCAGGACAACGAGCAGTACTTC.

The CDR3 spells CASSAGRDTEAFF. The CDR3 region has the DNA TGTGCCAGTAGCGCGGGAAGGGACACTGAAGCTTTCTTT. The rearrangement uses TRBV19 and TRBJ1-1; D call uncertain. The CDR3 totals 13 residues. Deletions cut 6 bases from V and 3 bases from J, with 11 bases between. The germline V gene has CDR1 LNHDA and CDR2 SQIVND (reference sequence).

The rearrangement joins TRBV5-1 to TRBJ2-6, with TRBD1 matching 9 bases. Germline V gene sequence: CDR1 SGHRS, CDR2 YFSETQ. With 0 bases clipped from V and 3 bases from J, the junction kept 10 bases outside the gene matches. CDR3 length equals 19 residues. The CDR3 spells CASSLAGGQGVGGANVLTF. The DNA for the CDR3 is TGCGCCAGCAGCTTGGCCGGGGGACAGGGCGTCGGTGGGGCCAACGTCCTGACTTTC.

V is TRBV29-1 and J is TRBJ2-2, with D possibly being TRBD2 (5 bases). The CDR3 is made up of 15 amino acids. Looked up from germline, CDR1 is SQVTM and CDR2 is ANQGSEA. V shed 6 bases and J shed 0 bases, with 14 bases lying between them. CDR3 residues: CSVLKTGTNTGELFF. The CDR3 DNA is TGCAGCGTGCTAAAGACCGGGACGAACACCGGGGAGCTGTTTTTT.

The gene calls are TRBV6-4 and TRBJ2-1, with D maybe TRBD2 (5 bases). Deletions cut 0 bases from V and 6 bases from J, with 6 bases between. Germline-derived CDR1 and CDR2 are MRHNA and SNTAGT. The CDR3 extends over 13 amino acids. The DNA of the CDR3 is TGTGCCAGCAGTGACTCGGACTCCAATGAGCAGTTCTTC. Translating gives CASSDSDSNEQFF.

There are a few counts of this clone. This rearrangement joins TRBV4-1 to TRBJ2-1; 11 bases agree with TRBD1. The CDR3 length is 21 residues. V lost 0 bases and J lost 2; bases outside the gene matches: 15. Germline CDR1 MGHRA, CDR2 YSYEKL. The CDR3, as DNA: TGCGCCAGCAGCCAAGACTCTGGGACAGGGGGTTTCCTTCACCCCTACAATGAGCAGTTCTTC. The encoded protein is CASSQDSGTGGFLHPYNEQFF.

The chain carries TRBV9 and TRBJ2-7; TRBD1 agrees at 9 bases. The CDR3 length is 15 residues. Germline lookup yields CDR1 SGDLS and CDR2 YYNGEE. J lost 0 bases, V lost 0 bases, and 1 base had no gene match. CDR3 amino acids: CASSVGQGVSYEQYF. In DNA, the CDR3 is TGTGCCAGCAGCGTAGGACAGGGGGTCTCCTACGAGCAGTACTTC.

The chain employs TRBV6-1 and TRBJ2-2, with D hard to call. The CDR3 has 14 amino acids. Between the trimmed V and J ends, which lost 7 bases and 2 bases, there was a span of 11 bases. Germline V gene lookup returns CDR1 MNHNS and CDR2 SASEGT. CDR3 residues: CASNQPGNTGELFF. The CDR3 bases are TGTGCCAGCAACCAACCGGGTAACACCGGGGAGCTGTTTTTT.

V and J are TRBV28 and TRBJ2-3; TRBD2 matches at 9 bases. With V trimmed by 11 bases and J by 7 bases, 13 bases remained unmatched. This CDR3 spans 14 amino acids. Per germline, CDR1 MDHEN and CDR2 SYDVKM. The CDR3 region has the DNA TGTGCCGTTAAGGGGCGGGAGGGCCCAAATACGCAGTATTTT. Translated, it gives CAVKGREGPNTQYF.

This chain links TRBV9 with TRBJ2-7, with a weak D call TRBD1 (6 bases). Germline V CDR1 and CDR2: SGDLS, YYNGEE. With 3 bases removed from V and 7 bases from J, the gap between germline ends came to 11 bases. CDR3 length: 12 residues. Here the CDR3 DNA reads TGTGCCAGCAGCGCACAGGGATATGAGCAGTACTTC. Translating it yields CASSAQGYEQYF.

The chain links TRBV4-1 to TRBJ1-2; TRBD1 aligns across 7 bases. Germline loops: CDR1 MGHRA, CDR2 YSYEKL. Germline trimming cut 4 bases from V and 6 bases from J; bases unmatched to any gene: 2. The CDR3 has 12 amino acids. The CDR3 coding sequence is TGCGCCAGCAGCCGACAGGGAAATGGCTACACCTTC. Its protein product is CASSRQGNGYTF.

The rearrangement links TRBV29-1 to TRBJ1-2; 9 bases match TRBD1. The CDR3 runs to 13 residues. The junction had 11 bases not matched to a gene; V was cut back by 3 bases and J by 12 bases. Germline V CDR1 and CDR2: SQVTM, ANQGSEA. The CDR3 DNA reads TGCAGCGTTGAGGGTAGTGGGACAGGGAGCCACACCTTC. Translation: CSVEGSGTGSHTF.

The chain carries TRBV4-2 and TRBJ2-1, with TRBD2 identical over 13 bases. The CDR3 is 16 amino acids. Germline trimming cut 2 bases from V and 5 bases from J; bases unmatched to any gene: 3. CDR1 and CDR2 from the germline V gene are LGHNA and YNFKEQ. CDR3 residues: CASSQLLAGGDNEQFF. DNA of the CDR3: TGTGCCAGCAGCCAACTACTAGCGGGAGGGGACAATGAGCAGTTCTTC.

This chain links TRBV6-1 with TRBJ2-6, with 7 bases identical to TRBD2. Per germline, CDR1 MNHNS and CDR2 SASEGT. This CDR3 is 15 amino acids long. J was trimmed by 2 bases and V by 7 bases; bases with no gene match: 5. The CDR3 nucleotides are TGTGCCAGCACAAAGGGAGGGGCTGGGGCCAACGTCCTGACTTTC. Its protein is CASTKGGAGANVLTF.

This rearrangement joins TRBV5-4 to TRBJ2-7; 10 bases align to TRBD2. Germline V gene lookup returns CDR1 SGHNT and CDR2 YYREEE (reference sequence). The CDR3 length is 13 residues. Trimming at V came to 1 base and at J to 9 bases, leaving 4 bases not matched to a gene. DNA of the CDR3: TGTGCCAGCAGCTTGTCGCCTAGCGGGGGGCAGTACTTC. It yields the protein CASSLSPSGGQYF. Filled out from reference TRBV5-4 and TRBJ2-7, the complete variable domain reads ETGVTQSPTHLIKTRGQQVTLRCSSQSGHNTVSWYQQALGQGPQFIFQYYREEENGRGNFPPRFSGLQFPNYSSELNVNALELDDSALYLCASSLSPSGGQYFGPGTRLTVT.

J is TRBJ2-7 and V is TRBV6-6; 8 nucleotides align to TRBD1. The CDR3 is 13 amino acids. Trimming took 10 bases from V and 4 from J; bases not matched to a gene: 9. The germline CDR1 and CDR2 sequences are MNHNY and SVGAGI (reference sequence). CDR3 sequence: CATQTGVEYEQYF. In DNA form, the CDR3 reads TGTGCCACCCAGACAGGGGTGGAATACGAGCAGTACTTC.

V is TRBV30 and J is TRBJ1-1; D uncertain. The CDR3 has 13 residues. V was pared by 2 bases and J by 7 bases, with 14 bases between. Germline lookup yields CDR1 GTSNPN and CDR2 SVGIG (reference sequence). The DNA for the CDR3 is TGTGCCTGGAGTTTAAACACGGGGATTGAAGCTTTCTTT. Translating it yields CAWSLNTGIEAFF. Filled out from reference TRBV30 and TRBJ1-1, the complete variable domain reads SQTIHQWPATLVQPVGSPLSLECTVEGTSNPNLYWYRQAAGRGLQLLFYSVGIGQISSEVPQNLSASRPQDRQFILSSKKLLLSDSGFYLCAWSLNTGIEAFFGQGTRLTVV.